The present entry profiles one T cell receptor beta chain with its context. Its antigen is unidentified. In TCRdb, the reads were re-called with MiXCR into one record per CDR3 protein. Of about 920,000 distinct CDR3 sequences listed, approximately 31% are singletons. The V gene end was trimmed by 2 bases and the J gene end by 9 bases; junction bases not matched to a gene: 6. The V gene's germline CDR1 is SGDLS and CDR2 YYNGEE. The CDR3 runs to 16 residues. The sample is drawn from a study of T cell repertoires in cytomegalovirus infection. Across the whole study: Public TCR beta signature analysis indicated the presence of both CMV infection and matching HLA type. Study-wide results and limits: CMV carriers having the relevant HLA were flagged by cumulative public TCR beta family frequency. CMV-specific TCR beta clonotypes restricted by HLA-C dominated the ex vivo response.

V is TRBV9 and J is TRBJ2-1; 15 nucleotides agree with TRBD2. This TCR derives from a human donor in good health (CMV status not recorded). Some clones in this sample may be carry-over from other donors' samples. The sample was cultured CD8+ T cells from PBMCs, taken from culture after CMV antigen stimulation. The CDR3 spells CASSVRTSGGAGEQFF. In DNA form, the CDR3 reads TGTGCCAGCAGCGTTAGGACTAGCGGGGGGGCCGGTGAGCAGTTCTTC.